The 8 T cell receptor beta chains given below trace back to one sample, sequenced in a study of T cells in Graves' hyperthyroidism and ophthalmopathy. There were TCR beta CDR3 regions amplified from RNA transcripts. An initial round of RT-PCR targeting the TCR CDR3 relied on the HTBI primer set. Each CDR3 protein is one row after TCRdb ran MiXCR on the multiplex PCR reads. The table lists about half a million distinct CDR3 sequences, 20% to 25% of them singletons. Sequencing used blood. These receptors originate from a man aged 18 to 29 with Graves' hyperthyroidism.

Notes on this clonotype: This clone may be a read error of a much larger clone one base away. The CDR3 end shows no conserved phenylalanine or tryptophan, and so a read error is likely. V gene TRBV5-6 combines with J gene TRBJ1-2, with D perhaps matching TRBD1 (5 bases). Per the germline V gene, CDR1 is SGHDT and CDR2 is YYEEEE. The CDR3 is 12 amino acids. With 4 bases removed from V and 8 bases from J, the gap between germline ends came to 12 bases. The CDR3 nucleotides are TGTGCCAGCAGCAAATTGACAGACGGCTACACCGTC. This translates into CASSKLTDGYTV.

Ten or more counts support this clonotype. The chain uses TRBV7-3 and TRBJ1-1; the match to TRBD1 covers 7 bases. J lost 0 bases, V lost 3 bases, and 22 bases had no gene match. Germline CDR1 is SGHTA and CDR2 is FQGTGA. The CDR3 has 21 residues. CDR3 coding DNA: TGTGCCAGCAGCTTCTACAGGCAGGGGAAGACGGGACAGATATTGAACACTGAAGCTTTCTTT. This gives the protein CASSFYRQGKTGQILNTEAFF.

The sample holds a few counts of this clonotype. A single base separates this from a much larger clone, so it may be a read error. DNA of the CDR3: TGTGCCAGCAGCGGGACACCGAACACTGAAGCTTGCTTT. Amino acids: CASSGTPNTEACF. The chain recombines TRBV6-4 with TRBJ1-1, with a weak D call TRBD1 (6 bases). This CDR3 is built from 13 residues. From germline, CDR1 is MRHNA and CDR2 SNTAGT.

This clonotype was observed many times. The V gene is TRBV28, the J gene TRBJ2-5; 7 bases map to TRBD2. Per the germline V gene, CDR1 is MDHEN and CDR2 is SYDVKM. CDR3 size: 14 residues. After removal of 8 bases from V and 0 bases from J, the junction contained 6 bases not matched to a gene. CDR3 amino acids: CASGEGPHQETQYF. For the CDR3, the DNA is TGTGCCAGCGGGGAGGGACCCCACCAAGAGACCCAGTACTTC.

The CDR3 loop is CASSLGSPNAEAFF. The CDR3 coding sequence is TGTGCCAGCAGTTTAGGCTCACCTAATGCTGAAGCTTTCTTT. The rearrangement joins TRBV12-3 or TRBV12-4 to TRBJ1-1; unclear D gene. The CDR3 consists of 14 residues. Trimming removed 1 base at V and 6 bases at J, with 12 bases between.

This clonotype was detected many times. The chain carries TRBV9 and TRBJ1-2; weak D call: TRBD1 (5 bases). The CDR3 totals 16 residues. The germline V gene encodes CDR1 SGDLS and CDR2 YYNGEE. Deletions cut 2 bases from V and 2 bases from J, with 16 bases between. The CDR3 protein is CASSVNVIRGNYGYTF. In DNA, the CDR3 is TGTGCCAGCAGCGTGAACGTCATTAGGGGCAACTATGGCTACACCTTC.

This clonotype was picked up many times. J is TRBJ1-1 and V is TRBV6-5; no definite D call. The CDR3 loop spans 11 amino acids. The germline CDR1 and CDR2 sequences are MNHEY and SVGAGI. The V and J ends lost 8 bases and 9 bases respectively, with 13 bases between them. The CDR3 spells CASQDVEKAFF. Written as DNA, the CDR3 is TGTGCCAGCCAGGACGTCGAGAAAGCTTTCTTT.

This clonotype was recorded at least ten times. V gene TRBV28 combines with J gene TRBJ1-1; 8 bases are a match to TRBD1. Germline lookup yields CDR1 MDHEN and CDR2 SYDVKM. The CDR3 extends over 15 amino acids. Trimming at V came to 6 bases and at J to 3 bases, leaving 9 bases not matched to a gene. CDR3 residues: CASRPLQGVYTEAFF. DNA for the CDR3: TGTGCCAGCAGGCCCCTACAGGGGGTATACACTGAAGCTTTCTTT.